One T cell receptor beta chain is described in this entry. This record comes from a study of blood T cell repertoires in COVID-19. On the study more broadly: From the United States, Italy and Spain came samples of acute and convalescent COVID-19. Sources were T cells, B-cell-depleted T cells, or PBMCs; the material itself was cDNA or gDNA.

V lost 5 bases and J lost 4; bases outside the gene matches: 7. The CDR3 contains 15 residues. The germline V gene has CDR1 MNHEY and CDR2 SMNVEV (reference sequence). In the study's own analysis: Researchers report that nucleated cell counts were estimated from reference gene primer amplification. The protocol was immunoSEQ multiplex PCR, while the TCRdb copy is restricted to in-frame clones and leaves out a portion. V and J calls and clone size are copied from that table; D and trimming were computed from the DNA. In the table there are around 99,000 clones, less than 90% of which are singletons. The sequencing sample was made of peripheral blood. This TCR was sampled from a human donor in a cohort sampled during active COVID-19. The chain is built from TRBV27 and TRBJ1-3; TRBD1 matches at 8 bases. CDR3 protein: CASSGQGRIGNTIYF. The CDR3 DNA sequence: TGTGCCAGCAGTGGACAGGGAAGGATCGGAAACACCATATATTTT.